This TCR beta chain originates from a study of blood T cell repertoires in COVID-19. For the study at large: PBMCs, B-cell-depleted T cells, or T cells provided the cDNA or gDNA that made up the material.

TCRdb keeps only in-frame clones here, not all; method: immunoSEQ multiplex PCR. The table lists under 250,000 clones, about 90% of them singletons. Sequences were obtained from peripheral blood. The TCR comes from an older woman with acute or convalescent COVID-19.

The CDR3 sequence: CATSPPRYTQYF. For the CDR3, the DNA is TGTGCCACCAGTCCCCCTAGGTATACGCAGTATTTT. This chain connects TRBV24-1 to TRBJ2-3, with unresolved D. Deletions cut 6 bases from V and 7 bases from J, with 10 bases between. In germline, CDR1 is KGHDR, CDR2 SFDVKD. The CDR3 totals 12 residues.